These 20 T cell receptor beta chains were sequenced from one sample in a study of PD-1 blockade in classical Hodgkin lymphoma. Relapse after autologous stem cell transplantation occurred in every patient, and brentuximab vedotin exposure varied. Clones were read by immunoSEQ multiplex PCR, and TCRdb kept only the in-frame ones, dropping some. The sample lists 55,000 to 65,000 clones, more than 80% occurring once. The sequencing here drew on peripheral blood mononuclear cells (PBMCs), taken at baseline. These receptors were collected from a human donor with classical Hodgkin lymphoma.

The V and J genes are TRBV18 and TRBJ1-5; no reliable D call. CDR3 length: 13 residues. Germline lookup yields CDR1 KGHSH and CDR2 LQKENI. V was trimmed by 2 bases and J by 6 bases, leaving 8 bases between them. The CDR3 region is CASSPNYGQPQHF. The CDR3 region has the DNA TGTGCCAGCTCACCAAATTATGGTCAGCCCCAGCATTTT.

This clone was seen more than once but under ten times. The chain has TRBV30 and TRBJ1-1; D gene unclear. The CDR3 has 14 residues. CDR1 and CDR2 (germline): GTSNPN, SVGIG (reference sequence). V dropped 3 bases and J dropped 5 bases, with 16 bases sitting between them. This CDR3 reads CAWRLSTAGTEAFF. As DNA, the CDR3 is TGTGCCTGGAGATTGTCAACAGCGGGAACTGAAGCTTTCTTT.

This clone was seen only once. J is TRBJ1-1 and V is TRBV27; maybe TRBD1 (5 bases). Trimming took 3 bases from V and 0 from J, leaving 8 bases between them. The CDR3 is 14 residues long. The germline CDR1 and CDR2 sequences are MNHEY and SMNVEV (reference sequence). CDR3 nucleotide sequence: TGTGCCAGCAGTTTCGGGGGAATGAACACTGAAGCTTTCTTT. Translated, it gives CASSFGGMNTEAFF.

V usage is TRBV7-6 and J usage is TRBJ1-1, with 8 positions matching TRBD1. V lost 3 bases and J lost 1; bases outside the gene matches: 7. This CDR3 has 16 residues. The germline gives CDR1 SGHVS, CDR2 FNYEAQ. The CDR3 region is CASSFKQGDPNTEAFF. The CDR3 nucleotides are TGTGCCAGCAGCTTTAAACAGGGGGACCCGAACACTGAAGCTTTCTTT. The entire variable domain, with the rest obtained from reference TRBV7-6 and TRBJ1-1, is as follows: GAGVSQSPRYKVTKRGQDVALRCDPISGHVSLYWYRQALGQGPEFLTYFNYEAQQDKSGLPNDRFSAERPEGSISTLTIQRTEQRDSAMYRCASSFKQGDPNTEAFFGQGTRLTVV.

This clone has more than one count but fewer than ten. CDR3 nucleotides: TGTGCCAGCAGTTACTCGGCGAACACTGAAGCTTTCTTT. Its protein product is CASSYSANTEAFF. The J gene is TRBJ1-1, the V gene TRBV6-5; no firm D call. Germline CDR1 is MNHEY and CDR2 is SVGAGI. V gave up 0 bases and J gave up 1 base, with 3 bases separating them. The CDR3 is 13 amino acids.

This rearrangement joins TRBV6-4 to TRBJ1-1, with D unclear. Germline V gene sequence: CDR1 MRHNA, CDR2 SNTAGT. Trimming removed 6 bases from V and 1 base from J, with 12 bases in between. This CDR3 region has 14 residues. This CDR3 reads CASRPQPSNTEAFF. CDR3 nucleotide sequence: TGTGCCAGCAGACCCCAGCCTTCGAACACTGAAGCTTTCTTT.

This clone has only one observation. The chain joins TRBV21-1 to TRBJ1-2. TRBV21-1 is a pseudogene locus. The CDR3 runs to 14 residues. CDR3 protein: CASSKALCVDGYTF. The DNA for the CDR3 is TGTGCCAGCAGCAAAGCGCTTTGCGTTGATGGCTACACCTTC.

The rearrangement uses TRBV20-1 and TRBJ1-2; D gene unclear. Between the trimmed V and J ends, which lost 1 base and 4 bases, there was a span of 1 base. The CDR3 contains 10 residues. Germline CDR1 and CDR2: DFQATT and SNEGSKA (reference sequence). Written as DNA, the CDR3 is TGCAGTGCTAGAGGCTATGGCTACACCTTC. This gives the protein CSARGYGYTF.

The rearrangement uses TRBV6-1 and TRBJ2-7; 8 nucleotides align to TRBD1. The CDR3 is made up of 16 amino acids. Germline-derived CDR1 and CDR2 are MNHNS and SASEGT. Trimming at V came to 3 bases and at J to 1 base, leaving 8 bases not matched to a gene. The CDR3 region is CASSDWGQATSYEQYF. Here the CDR3 DNA reads TGTGCCAGCAGTGACTGGGGACAGGCGACTTCCTACGAGCAGTACTTC.

The chain joins TRBV13 to TRBJ2-5; D possibly matches TRBD1 or TRBD2 (6 bases each). Trimming shortened V by 4 bases and J by 7 bases, and 16 bases separated the two germline ends. CDR1 is PRHDT, CDR2 FYEKMQ, per germline (reference sequence). CDR3 length: 14 amino acids. CDR3 DNA: TGTGCCAGCAGCTCGGGGGCCTCTCTAGGGACCCAGTACTTC. Its translation: CASSSGASLGTQYF.

The V and J genes are TRBV4-1 and TRBJ2-1; tentative D call: TRBD1 (6 bases). The germline V gene has CDR1 MGHRA and CDR2 YSYEKL. This CDR3 comprises 17 residues. The V and J ends lost 2 bases and 8 bases respectively, with 22 bases between them. CDR3 coding DNA: TGCGCCAGCAGCCAACTCCGCCGACCTTACAGGGATCATGAGCAGTTCTTC. Translated: CASSQLRRPYRDHEQFF.

The genes are TRBV18 and TRBJ2-7; D not certain. Trimming took off 3 bases at V and 0 bases at J, with 9 bases between the two ends. Germline V lookup: CDR1 KGHSH, CDR2 LQKENI. The CDR3 runs 14 residues. CDR3 in amino acids: CASSPRTSSYEQYF. The CDR3, as DNA: TGTGCCAGCTCACCGCGGACGAGCTCCTACGAGCAGTACTTC.

The chain combines TRBV19 with TRBJ2-3; no firm D call. V lost 1 base to trimming and J lost 3 bases, with 8 bases between them. CDR1 LNHDA and CDR2 SQIVND come from the germline V gene (reference sequence). The CDR3 sequence is 14 residues long. In DNA form, the CDR3 reads TGTGCCAGTAGTATAGGGGCCGTAACAGATACGCAGTATTTT. Its protein is CASSIGAVTDTQYF. Full variable domain (rest looked up from reference TRBV19 and TRBJ2-3): DGGITQSPKYLFRKEGQNVTLSCEQNLNHDAMYWYRQDPGQGLRLIYYSQIVNDFQKGDIAEGYSVSREKKESFPLTVTSAQKNPTAFYLCASSIGAVTDTQYFGPGTRLTVL.

The J gene is TRBJ2-2, the V gene TRBV10-3; TRBD1 might be the D (6 bases). V was pared by 10 bases and J by 7 bases, with 22 bases between. This CDR3 region has 15 residues. Germline V lookup: CDR1 ENHRY, CDR2 SYGVKD. This CDR3 reads CATGWGQSPGGELFF. In DNA, the CDR3 is TGTGCCACAGGTTGGGGGCAGTCCCCAGGCGGGGAGCTGTTTTTT.

The chain employs TRBV15 and TRBJ2-7, with TRBD1 as a possible D gene (5 bases). Germline lookup yields CDR1 LNHNV and CDR2 YYDKDF (reference sequence). Trimming left V 0 bases short and J 2 bases short, with 17 bases between. This CDR3 is 17 amino acids long. The DNA of the CDR3 is TGTGCCACCAGCAGAGAGGTTCCAGAGAACAGGCCCTACGAGCAGTACTTC. Residues: CATSREVPENRPYEQYF.

The chain carries TRBV30 and TRBJ1-3, with 9 bases fitting TRBD1. CDR1 and CDR2 (germline): GTSNPN, SVGIG (reference sequence). This CDR3 contains 14 residues. The J segment lost 3 bases and the V segment lost 3 bases, leaving 3 bases of the junction unmatched. In nucleotides, the CDR3 is TGTGCCTGGAGGGGACAGGGCGATGGAAACACCATATATTTT. This gives the protein CAWRGQGDGNTIYF.

The V gene is TRBV6-1, the J gene TRBJ2-7; TRBD1 aligns across 9 bases. This CDR3 has 12 residues. The germline V gene encodes CDR1 MNHNS and CDR2 SASEGT. V lost 7 bases and J lost 4; bases outside the gene matches: 2. This CDR3 is CASTGTGYEQYF. CDR3 nucleotides: TGTGCCAGCACCGGGACAGGGTACGAGCAGTACTTC.

The V gene is TRBV5-6, the J gene TRBJ2-6; 9 bases align to TRBD1. This CDR3 has 17 residues. J lost 0 bases, V lost 3 bases, and 4 bases had no gene match. CDR1 and CDR2 (germline): SGHDT, YYEEEE. CDR3 residues: CASSWDRAYSGANVLTF. In DNA, the CDR3 is TGTGCCAGCAGCTGGGACAGGGCCTACTCTGGGGCCAACGTCCTGACTTTC.

This clone was observed a few times. The CDR3 DNA reads TGTGCTAGCAGGGGACTCCACACTGAAGCTTTCTTT. As protein: CASRGLHTEAFF. V gene TRBV12-5 combines with J gene TRBJ1-1; D is perhaps TRBD1 (6 bases). V gave up 9 bases and J gave up 3 bases, with 11 bases separating them. CDR3 length: 12 amino acids. The germline CDR1 and CDR2 sequences are LGHNT and FRNRAP.

The V gene is TRBV13, the J gene TRBJ1-4; 7 bases match TRBD1. Germline V CDR1 and CDR2: PRHDT, FYEKMQ (reference sequence). With V trimmed by 4 bases and J by 4 bases, 9 bases remained unmatched. CDR3 length equals 16 residues. In DNA, the CDR3 is TGTGCCAGCAGCTCGCAGGGGGACGGATATAATGAAAAACTGTTTTTT. Encoded protein: CASSSQGDGYNEKLFF.